This T cell receptor beta chain was identified in a study of regulatory T cells in long-lasting Graves disease (dated by TCRdb to about 2021). Some background on the complete study: In the newly diagnosed Graves' disease group, patients had been taking antithyroid drugs for less than 3 months. Persistent Graves' disease patients were compared with newly diagnosed Graves' disease patients by peripheral blood TCR sequencing and RNA sequencing. The study was registered as a clinical trial and conducted in China. A total of about 33 samples were covered by TCR sequencing, comprising 13 persistent and approximately 20 newly diagnosed Graves' disease patients.

Receptors were amplified or captured by multiplex PCR. Sequencing was carried out with an Illumina HiSeq 4000. iRepertoire HTBI primers and Arm-PCR amplification of CDR3 regions were used to construct TCR beta libraries. PCR products were gel purified before sequencing. Concerning the study's data processing: A total of under 80 TRBV and approximately 15 TRBJ segments were identified across samples and were used for gene usage analysis of CDR3 amino acid clonotypes. COPE and FqMerger were used to merge filtered high-quality paired reads into contigs. BLAST was used to align contigs to IMGT TRBV, TRBD and TRBJ reference genes, and CDR3 was defined according to IMGT. Clonotypes above 0.1% frequency were classified as highly expanded clones. Shannon entropy served as the measure of repertoire diversity, while the Gini coefficient captured V-J evenness. Clonotypes shared by more than one individual were considered public. TCRdb redid the processing of the public reads, applying fastp at Q25 and MiXCR, and retained in-frame beta chains. Each CDR3 protein appears once, grouped with its most common genes and DNA. The V and J calls and clone size come from TCRdb's table, not from the authors' own analysis. Across this sample there are around 400,000 distinct CDR3 sequences, with around 16% seen only once. Approximately 8% of the sample rests with the top ten.

Per the germline V gene (reference sequence), GTSNPN is the CDR1 and SVGIG is the CDR2. From the cysteine through the phenylalanine, the CDR3 covers 13 amino acids. The read is trimmed to its CDR3 DNA, 39 bases read in frame from base 1. Remarks on this clonotype: Its antigen is still unknown. This sequence may be a read error, since a much larger clone differs from it by one base.

General findings and caveats noted by the study authors: Peripheral blood alone was examined, since thyroid tissue, which constituted the primary lesion, could not be accessed. Only the TCR beta chain was sequenced and analyzed. TRBV28, TRBJ1-2 and TRBJ2-5 were preferentially used in persistent disease, while TRBV20-1 and TRBJ2-1 were favored in newly diagnosed disease. Patients with persistent disease shared more public clonotypes (around 2,500) than newly diagnosed patients did (around 930). Compared with newly diagnosed patients, patients with persistent Graves' disease had lower TCR Shannon entropy and fewer highly expanded clones, which suggests clonal expansion. As a limitation, the authors acknowledged that the small sample size may reduce accuracy.

This specimen's time point label, per the study, means: newly diagnosed GD, antithyroid drugs for less than 3 months. For both TCR sequencing and RNA sequencing, RNA was extracted from PBMCs using TRIzol. The diagnosis of Graves' disease was made according to American Thyroid Association guidelines. Patients for the study were recruited at an endocrinology department in Xi'an, China. Each patient gave approximately 8.8 milliliters of peripheral blood, collected in an EDTA anticoagulant tube. Ficoll Paque Plus density gradient separation was used to isolate PBMCs, and no further T cell sorting was performed. An Agilent 2100 Bioanalyzer and agarose gel were used to check RNA quality, while a NanoDrop 2000 measured RNA concentration. These data also featured in a second study, about T cells in Graves' hyperthyroidism and ophthalmopathy. As the second publication notes: Stable Graves' hyperthyroidism was defined as the absence of progression to ophthalmopathy over 18 months of follow-up. Hyperthyroidism patients were newly diagnosed, had a disease duration of under 2 months, and were aged 18 to 65 years. Any patient with an uncontrolled infection, another autoimmune disease, pregnancy or lactation was excluded. Diagnoses were based on clinical symptoms, serum thyroxine and TRAb, thyroid ultrasound and orbital computed tomography. The TCR CDR3 was subjected to a first round of RT-PCR using the HTBI primer set and the Qiagen OneStep RT-PCR kit. Most expanded thyroid clonotypes (frequency above 0.001) were also detected in blood, a finding suggesting that blood repertoires may reflect thyroid immune responses. A model built on a 13 V-J signature distinguished ophthalmopathy from stable hyperthyroidism, reaching 87.88% sensitivity and under 84% specificity in cross-validation and 80%/75% in testing. In validation, progression to ophthalmopathy was predicted by the model with around 71% sensitivity and under 85% specificity, a median of about 6 months before onset. To identify distinguishing TCR V-J signatures, a discovery cohort of around 100 patients was used, comprising 40 to 45 with Graves' ophthalmopathy and under 60 with stable Graves' hyperthyroidism. An independent validation cohort of under 20 hyperthyroidism patients and more than 15 patients who later progressed to ophthalmopathy tested prospective prediction of ophthalmopathy. The 75 to 100 discovery patients were randomly divided into training and test sets at a 7:3 ratio. In roughly six Graves' hyperthyroidism patients, the study also compared T-cell repertoires from thyroid tissue with T-cell repertoires from blood. After sampling, hyperthyroidism patients received methimazole starting at 30 mg daily, and ophthalmopathy patients received high-dose intravenous methylprednisolone. Libraries were constructed in a second round of multiplex PCR, after which size selection and purification were carried out. The libraries were sequenced on an Illumina HiSeq2000 using paired-end 100 bp reads. SOAPnuke was used to process the raw data, throwing out any read that contained adapters or uncalled bases, had a mean Phred below 15, or lacked an exact constant-primer or identifier match. COPE v1.2.5 was used to merge the high-quality paired reads, and each unique nucleotide sequence was defined as a clonotype. MiTCR v1.1 was used to align clonotypes to the IMGT TRBV, TRBD and TRBJ reference segments. Only V-J combinations with frequency above 0.0001, covering 99% to 99.2% of repertoires, were analysed. A TCS score was defined as the ratio between F50 (clonal expansion) and ExV (chaos), using BLOSUM62-based TCRdist between CDR3 peptides within each V-J. Welch's t-statistics and random forest reduced fewer than 600 V-J features to 10 to 15, which were used in a naive Bayes classifier (R e1071). Sample size was not statistically predetermined, and investigators were not blinded to group allocation. The paper describes TCR Vbeta CDR3 sequencing of fewer than 150 peripheral blood samples, made up of approximately 40 ophthalmopathy patients, roughly 72 hyperthyroidism patients and 17 progressor patients.

The sample consisted of peripheral blood mononuclear cells (PBMCs), taken at new diagnosis, from a patient treated with antithyroid drugs. This receptor was obtained from a woman between 35 and 50 years old with Graves disease. Donor details come from another sample of the same person, matched by shared clones. This receptor chain uses TRBV30 and TRBJ1-1, with no reliable assignment of the D segment. The encoded CDR3 is CAWSYSGRTEASF. The bases read TGTGCCTGGAGTTATTCCGGCCGCACTGAAGCTTCCTTT. Full variable domain (CDR3 extended with the reference TRBV30 and TRBJ1-1 proteins): SQTIHQWPATLVQPVGSPLSLECTVEGTSNPNLYWYRQAAGRGLQLLFYSVGIGQISSEVPQNLSASRPQDRQFILSSKKLLLSDSGFYLCAWSYSGRTEASFGQGTRLTVV.